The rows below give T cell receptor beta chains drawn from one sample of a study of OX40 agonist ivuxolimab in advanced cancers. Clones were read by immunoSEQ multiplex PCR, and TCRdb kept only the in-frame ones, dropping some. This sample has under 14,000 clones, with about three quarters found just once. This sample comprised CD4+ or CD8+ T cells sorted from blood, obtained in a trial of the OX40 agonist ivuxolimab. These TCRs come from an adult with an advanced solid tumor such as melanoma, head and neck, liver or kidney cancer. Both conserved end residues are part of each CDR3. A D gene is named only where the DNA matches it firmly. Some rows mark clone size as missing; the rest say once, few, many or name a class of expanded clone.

CDR3 protein: CASSLAGAYNEQFF
CDR3 DNA: TGCGCCAGCAGCCTCGCAGGGGCCTACAATGAGCAGTTCTTC
CDR3 length: 14
V gene: TRBV4-1
J gene: TRBJ2-1
D gene: NA
clone size: NA

CDR3 protein: CSVEDKTGLQTYEQYF
CDR3 DNA: TGCAGCGTTGAAGATAAGACAGGGCTACAGACCTACGAGCAGTACTTC
CDR3 length: 16
V gene: TRBV29-1
J gene: TRBJ2-7
D gene: TRBD1
clone size: few

CDR3 protein: CASSQGQQKPYEQYF
CDR3 DNA: TGTGCCAGCAGTCAAGGACAGCAGAAGCCCTACGAGCAGTACTTC
CDR3 length: 15
V gene: TRBV6-6
J gene: TRBJ2-7
D gene: NA
clone size: NA

CDR3 protein: CASSVRGALETQYF
CDR3 DNA: TGTGCCAGTAGTGTCAGGGGAGCTTTAGAGACCCAGTACTTC
CDR3 length: 14
V gene: TRBV19
J gene: TRBJ2-5
D gene: NA
clone size: few

CDR3 protein: CASSQGGTGGMNTEAFF
CDR3 DNA: TGTGCCAGCAGCCAAGGCGGGACAGGGGGCATGAACACTGAAGCTTTCTTT
CDR3 length: 17
V gene: TRBV14
J gene: TRBJ1-1
D gene: TRBD1
clone size: NA

CDR3 protein: CAWSVWGEGHTF
CDR3 DNA: TGTGCCTGGAGTGTATGGGGGGAGGGGCACACCTTC
CDR3 length: 12
V gene: TRBV30
J gene: TRBJ1-2
D gene: NA
clone size: NA

CDR3 protein: CAISESGGGGLGGYTF
CDR3 DNA: TGTGCCATCAGTGAGTCCGGTGGAGGAGGGTTGGGTGGCTACACCTTC
CDR3 length: 16
V gene: TRBV10-3
J gene: TRBJ1-2
D gene: NA
clone size: NA

CDR3 protein: CASSPPRGVRADTQYF
CDR3 DNA: TGTGCCAGCAGCCCCCCCCGGGGGGTACGTGCAGATACGCAGTATTTT
CDR3 length: 16
V gene: TRBV7-8
J gene: TRBJ2-3
D gene: TRBD2
clone size: NA

CDR3 protein: CSVDGAGGTYNEQFF
CDR3 DNA: TGCAGCGTTGACGGGGCGGGCGGCACCTACAATGAGCAGTTCTTC
CDR3 length: 15
V gene: TRBV29-1
J gene: TRBJ2-1
D gene: NA
clone size: NA

CDR3 protein: CASSLLTPRLNEQFF
CDR3 DNA: TGTGCCAGCAGCCTACTGACACCGCGTCTCAATGAGCAGTTCTTC
CDR3 length: 15
V gene: TRBV7-9
J gene: TRBJ2-1
D gene: NA
clone size: once

CDR3 protein: CASSSTSGRVDQYF
CDR3 DNA: TGTGCCAGCAGTTCAACTAGCGGGAGGGTTGATCAGTACTTC
CDR3 length: 14
V gene: TRBV28
J gene: TRBJ2-4
D gene: TRBD2
clone size: NA

CDR3 protein: CSARRGYEQYF
CDR3 DNA: TGCAGTGCTAGAAGGGGCTACGAGCAGTACTTC
CDR3 length: 11
V gene: TRBV20-1
J gene: TRBJ2-7
D gene: NA
clone size: NA

CDR3 protein: CASSYSTGGGEAFF
CDR3 DNA: TGTGCCAGCAGTTACTCGACAGGGGGCGGTGAAGCTTTCTTT
CDR3 length: 14
V gene: TRBV6-5
J gene: TRBJ1-1
D gene: TRBD1
clone size: NA

CDR3 protein: CASSGASGSTDTQYF
CDR3 DNA: TGTGCCAGCAGTGGGGCTAGCGGTAGCACAGATACGCAGTATTTT
CDR3 length: 15
V gene: TRBV6-4
J gene: TRBJ2-3
D gene: TRBD2
clone size: many

CDR3 protein: CASTLDRAYNEQFF
CDR3 DNA: TGTGCCAGCACCTTGGACAGGGCGTACAATGAGCAGTTCTTC
CDR3 length: 14
V gene: TRBV28
J gene: TRBJ2-1
D gene: TRBD1
clone size: NA

CDR3 protein: CASEAGGSTEAFF
CDR3 DNA: TGTGCCAGCGAGGCTGGGGGGAGCACTGAAGCTTTCTTT
CDR3 length: 13
V gene: TRBV7-9
J gene: TRBJ1-1
D gene: NA
clone size: once

CDR3 protein: CASSIPGGNEQFF
CDR3 DNA: TGTGCCAGTAGTATCCCGGGGGGCAATGAGCAGTTCTTC
CDR3 length: 13
V gene: TRBV19
J gene: TRBJ2-1
D gene: TRBD2
clone size: NA

CDR3 protein: CAWDPGLNEETDTQYF
CDR3 DNA: TGTGCCTGGGACCCTGGTCTGAACGAGGAGACAGATACGCAGTATTTT
CDR3 length: 16
V gene: TRBV30
J gene: TRBJ2-3
D gene: NA
clone size: few

CDR3 protein: CATDKADTNWAYEQYF
CDR3 DNA: TGTGCCACCGATAAGGCCGACACGAATTGGGCCTACGAGCAGTACTTC
CDR3 length: 16
V gene: TRBV28
J gene: TRBJ2-7
D gene: NA
clone size: NA

CDR3 protein: CASRAEDRNTGELFF
CDR3 DNA: TGTGCCAGCAGAGCCGAGGACAGGAACACCGGGGAGCTGTTTTTT
CDR3 length: 15
V gene: TRBV25-1
J gene: TRBJ2-2
D gene: NA
clone size: NA

CDR3 protein: CASRALAGATGELFF
CDR3 DNA: TGTGCCAGCCGGGCTCTAGCGGGGGCGACCGGGGAGCTGTTTTTT
CDR3 length: 15
V gene: TRBV6-1
J gene: TRBJ2-2
D gene: TRBD2
clone size: few

CDR3 protein: CASKGQAYGYTF
CDR3 DNA: TGTGCCAGCAAGGGACAAGCCTATGGCTACACCTTC
CDR3 length: 12
V gene: TRBV7-9
J gene: TRBJ1-2
D gene: NA
clone size: once

CDR3 protein: CASRPYRIGWDEQYF
CDR3 DNA: TGTGCCAGCAGACCCTACAGAATAGGTTGGGACGAGCAGTACTTC
CDR3 length: 15
V gene: TRBV6-1
J gene: TRBJ2-7
D gene: NA
clone size: NA

CDR3 protein: CASSYSGAHREQYF
CDR3 DNA: TGTGCCAGCAGTTACTCGGGCGCCCATAGGGAGCAGTACTTC
CDR3 length: 14
V gene: TRBV6-5
J gene: TRBJ2-7
D gene: NA
clone size: NA

CDR3 protein: CASSQALYETQYF
CDR3 DNA: TGTGCCAGCAGCCAAGCATTATATGAGACCCAGTACTTC
CDR3 length: 13
V gene: TRBV4-2
J gene: TRBJ2-5
D gene: NA
clone size: NA

CDR3 protein: CASSLWRGFQETQYF
CDR3 DNA: TGCGCCAGCAGCTTATGGCGGGGGTTCCAAGAGACCCAGTACTTC
CDR3 length: 15
V gene: TRBV5-1
J gene: TRBJ2-5
D gene: TRBD2
clone size: NA

CDR3 protein: CASSLSRKMNTEAFF
CDR3 DNA: TGTGCCAGCAGTTTGAGTAGAAAAATGAACACTGAAGCTTTCTTT
CDR3 length: 15
V gene: TRBV27
J gene: TRBJ1-1
D gene: NA
clone size: NA

CDR3 protein: CASRETGGGSPLHF
CDR3 DNA: TGTGCCAGCAGGGAGACCGGCGGGGGTTCACCCCTCCACTTT
CDR3 length: 14
V gene: TRBV9
J gene: TRBJ1-6
D gene: NA
clone size: once

CDR3 protein: CASSSLANNGQFF
CDR3 DNA: TGTGCCAGCAGCTCACTAGCGAACAATGGGCAGTTCTTC
CDR3 length: 13
V gene: TRBV7-3
J gene: TRBJ2-1
D gene: TRBD2
clone size: NA

CDR3 protein: CASGLGVLAGPGGTGELFF
CDR3 DNA: TGTGCTAGTGGTTTGGGAGTATTGGCGGGCCCGGGTGGCACCGGGGAGCTGTTTTTT
CDR3 length: 19
V gene: TRBV12-5
J gene: TRBJ2-2
D gene: NA
clone size: NA

CDR3 protein: CASRTGGEGYTF
CDR3 DNA: TGTGCCAGCAGGACAGGGGGTGAGGGCTACACCTTC
CDR3 length: 12
V gene: TRBV28
J gene: TRBJ1-2
D gene: TRBD1
clone size: NA

CDR3 protein: CASLDHSEQYF
CDR3 DNA: TGTGCCAGCCTGGACCACAGCGAGCAGTACTTC
CDR3 length: 11
V gene: TRBV2
J gene: TRBJ2-7
D gene: NA
clone size: NA

CDR3 protein: CASSKGTSGRQNEQFF
CDR3 DNA: TGTGCCAGCAGCAAAGGAACTAGCGGGAGGCAGAATGAGCAGTTCTTC
CDR3 length: 16
V gene: TRBV28
J gene: TRBJ2-1
D gene: TRBD2
clone size: NA

CDR3 protein: CATSRDGMNTEAFF
CDR3 DNA: TGTGCCACCAGCAGGGACGGGATGAACACTGAAGCTTTCTTT
CDR3 length: 14
V gene: TRBV15
J gene: TRBJ1-1
D gene: NA
clone size: NA

CDR3 protein: CASRPGENTEAFF
CDR3 DNA: TGTGCCAGCAGGCCCGGGGAGAACACTGAAGCTTTCTTT
CDR3 length: 13
V gene: TRBV6-1
J gene: TRBJ1-1
D gene: NA
clone size: NA

CDR3 protein: CASSLGRLSYEQYF
CDR3 DNA: TGTGCCAGCAGCTTAGGACGGCTATCCTACGAGCAGTACTTC
CDR3 length: 14
V gene: TRBV5-6
J gene: TRBJ2-7
D gene: NA
clone size: few

CDR3 protein: CASSFWRGGTGELFF
CDR3 DNA: TGTGCCAGCAGCTTCTGGAGGGGAGGCACCGGGGAGCTGTTTTTT
CDR3 length: 15
V gene: TRBV7-9
J gene: TRBJ2-2
D gene: NA
clone size: NA

CDR3 protein: CASSHTDSVGNQPQHF
CDR3 DNA: TGTGCCAGCAGCCATACGGACAGTGTGGGTAATCAGCCCCAGCATTTT
CDR3 length: 16
V gene: TRBV7-8
J gene: TRBJ1-5
D gene: NA
clone size: few

CDR3 protein: CASSEYLTSGGKNEQFF
CDR3 DNA: TGCGCCAGCAGTGAGTACCTGACTAGCGGGGGTAAAAATGAGCAGTTCTTC
CDR3 length: 17
V gene: TRBV10-2
J gene: TRBJ2-1
D gene: TRBD2
clone size: NA